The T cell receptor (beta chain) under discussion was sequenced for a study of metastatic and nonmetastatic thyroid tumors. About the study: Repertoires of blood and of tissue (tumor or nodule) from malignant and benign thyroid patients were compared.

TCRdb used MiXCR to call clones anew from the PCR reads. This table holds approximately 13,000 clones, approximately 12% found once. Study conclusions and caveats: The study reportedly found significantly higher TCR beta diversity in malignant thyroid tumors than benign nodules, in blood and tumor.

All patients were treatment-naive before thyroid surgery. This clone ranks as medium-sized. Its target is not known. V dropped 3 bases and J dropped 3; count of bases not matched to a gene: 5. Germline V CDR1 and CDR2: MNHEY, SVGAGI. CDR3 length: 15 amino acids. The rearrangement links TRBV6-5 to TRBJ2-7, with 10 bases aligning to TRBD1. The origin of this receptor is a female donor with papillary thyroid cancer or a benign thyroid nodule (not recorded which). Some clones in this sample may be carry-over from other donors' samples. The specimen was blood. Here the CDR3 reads CASSYQDRGYYEQYF. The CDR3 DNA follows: TGTGCCAGCAGTTATCAGGACAGGGGGTACTACGAGCAGTACTTC.